The entry that follows covers one T cell receptor beta chain sequence. Between the trimmed V and J ends, which lost 1 base and 5 bases, there was a span of 15 bases. The CDR3 extends over 16 amino acids. Germline V gives CDR1 ENHRY, CDR2 SYGVKD. Measured with immunoSEQ multiplex PCR; TCRdb has only the in-frame clones, and not every one. The profile shows under 1 million clones, 90% to 97% of them singletons. The entry originates in a study of shared clonotypes between healthy human individuals. Naive CD8 cells lacked CD45RO and underwent positive selection for CCR7, leaving out terminally differentiated effector memory CD45RA+ cells.

This TCR was recovered from a man aged 25-40 years in good health. Sample: naive CD8+ T cells sorted from blood. V and J are TRBV10-3 and TRBJ2-1; D unclear. CDR3 sequence reads: CAISEFQSGDHNEQFF. DNA of the CDR3: TGTGCCATCAGTGAGTTCCAAAGTGGGGATCACAATGAGCAGTTCTTC.